This T cell receptor beta chain stems from a study of CD8 T cells in ankylosing spondylitis. Study-level points and caveats: About 8 highly homologous variants made up a TCR beta motif, and this motif appeared characteristic of ankylosing spondylitis blood. Enrichment of disease-linked clones was reportedly significant in matched ankylosing spondylitis synovial fluid.

Preparation of TCR beta libraries was done by quantitative 5'-RACE with molecular barcodes. TCRdb reprocessed the 5' RACE reads via MiXCR and lists one record per CDR3 protein. Counted here are approximately 220,000 distinct CDR3 sequences, roughly a tenth occurring once; the ten biggest clones make up 21%. On this clonotype itself: Its antigen remains unidentified.

The germline V gene has CDR1 LNHDA and CDR2 SQIVND (reference sequence). The junction had 11 bases not matched to a gene; V was cut back by 6 bases and J by 3 bases. The CDR3 totals 16 residues. Sequenced: blood, either unsorted or a sorted T cell fraction (not recorded which). The chain couples TRBV19 to TRBJ1-2; 9 nucleotides agree with TRBD1. This receptor was taken from a male donor with ankylosing spondylitis or in good health (not recorded which). The DNA for the CDR3 is TGTGCCAGTAGCCCGGGACAGGGAGGATGGTACTATGGCTACACCTTC. Protein: CASSPGQGGWYYGYTF.